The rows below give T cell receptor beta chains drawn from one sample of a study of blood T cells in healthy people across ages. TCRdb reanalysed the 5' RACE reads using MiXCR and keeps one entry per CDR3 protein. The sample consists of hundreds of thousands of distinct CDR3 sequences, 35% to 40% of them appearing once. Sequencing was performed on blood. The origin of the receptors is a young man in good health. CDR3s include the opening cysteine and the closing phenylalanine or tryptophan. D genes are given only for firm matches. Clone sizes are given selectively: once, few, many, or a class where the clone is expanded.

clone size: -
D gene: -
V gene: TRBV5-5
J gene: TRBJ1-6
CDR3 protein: CASSLLGRFYNSPLHF
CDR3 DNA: TGTGCCAGCAGCTTGCTGGGAAGGTTCTATAATTCACCCCTCCACTTT

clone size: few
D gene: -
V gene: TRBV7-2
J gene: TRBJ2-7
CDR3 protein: CASSLHTYEQYF
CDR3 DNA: TGTGCCAGCAGCTTACACACCTACGAGCAGTACTTC

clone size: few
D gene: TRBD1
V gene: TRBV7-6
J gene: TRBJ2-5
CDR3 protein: CASSLGGTVRQETQYF
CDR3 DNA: TGTGCCAGCAGCTTAGGGGGGACAGTCCGGCAAGAGACCCAGTACTTC

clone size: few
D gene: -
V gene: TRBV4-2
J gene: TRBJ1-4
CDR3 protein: CASSQDDRATNEKLFF
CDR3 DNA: TGTGCCAGCAGCCAAGACGACAGAGCAACTAATGAAAAACTGTTTTTT

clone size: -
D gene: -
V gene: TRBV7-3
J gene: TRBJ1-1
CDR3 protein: CASSPGGATEAFF
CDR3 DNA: TGTGCCAGCAGCCCCGGTGGGGCCACTGAAGCTTTCTTT

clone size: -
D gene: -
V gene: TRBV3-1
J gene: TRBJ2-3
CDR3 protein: CASSARHQDTQYF
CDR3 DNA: TGTGCCAGCAGCGCCAGACATCAAGATACGCAGTATTTT

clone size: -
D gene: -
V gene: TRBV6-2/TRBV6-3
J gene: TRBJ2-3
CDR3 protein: CASSRRPTGEGTDTQYF
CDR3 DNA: TGTGCCAGCAGCCGTCGTCCTACAGGGGAGGGGACAGATACGCAGTATTTT

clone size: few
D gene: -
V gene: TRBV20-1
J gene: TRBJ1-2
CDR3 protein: CSALPPGASSYGYTF
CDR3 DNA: TGCAGTGCCCTTCCCCCAGGGGCTTCTAGCTATGGCTACACCTTC

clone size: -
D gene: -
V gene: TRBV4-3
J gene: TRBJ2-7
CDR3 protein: CASGQGPNEQYF
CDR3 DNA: TGCGCCAGCGGCCAAGGGCCCAATGAGCAGTACTTC

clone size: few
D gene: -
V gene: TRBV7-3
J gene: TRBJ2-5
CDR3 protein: CASSQIPGEETQYF
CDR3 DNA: TGTGCCAGCAGCCAGATTCCAGGGGAAGAGACCCAGTACTTC

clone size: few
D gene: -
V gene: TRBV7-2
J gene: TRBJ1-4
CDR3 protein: CASSSLSATNEKLFF
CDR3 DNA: TGTGCCAGCAGCTCCCTGTCCGCAACTAATGAAAAACTGTTTTTT

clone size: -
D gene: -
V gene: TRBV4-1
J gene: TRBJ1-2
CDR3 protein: CASSQGSRESGYTF
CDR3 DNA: TGCGCCAGCAGCCAAGGATCAAGGGAGAGCGGCTACACCTTC

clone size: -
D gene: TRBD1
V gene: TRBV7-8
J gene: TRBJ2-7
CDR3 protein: CASSLVDHRGSSEQYF
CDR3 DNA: TGTGCCAGCAGCTTAGTAGATCACAGGGGTTCCTCCGAGCAGTACTTC

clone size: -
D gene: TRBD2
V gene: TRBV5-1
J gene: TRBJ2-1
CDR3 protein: CASSPRLAGTYNEQFF
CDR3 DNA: TGCGCCAGCAGCCCCAGACTAGCGGGGACCTACAATGAGCAGTTCTTC

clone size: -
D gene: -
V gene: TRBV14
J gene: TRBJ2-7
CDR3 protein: CASSRRGRGTYEQYF
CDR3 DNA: TGTGCCAGCAGCCGGAGGGGGCGAGGAACCTACGAGCAGTACTTC

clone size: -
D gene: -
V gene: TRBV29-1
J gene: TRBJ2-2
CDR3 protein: CSVEAGGIGTGELFF
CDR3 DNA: TGCAGCGTTGAAGCGGGCGGAATTGGGACCGGGGAGCTGTTTTTT

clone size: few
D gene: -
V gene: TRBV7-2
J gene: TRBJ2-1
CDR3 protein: CASSSGPKGSSYNEQFF
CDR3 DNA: TGTGCCAGCAGCTCGGGACCCAAAGGAAGCTCCTACAATGAGCAGTTCTTC

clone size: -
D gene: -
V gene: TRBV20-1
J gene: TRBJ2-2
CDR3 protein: CSARAPPGYTNTGELFF
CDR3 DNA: TGCAGTGCTAGAGCCCCTCCCGGTTATACGAACACCGGGGAGCTGTTTTTT

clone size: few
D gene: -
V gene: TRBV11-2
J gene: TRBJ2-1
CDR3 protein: CASSLLAGGDSEQFF
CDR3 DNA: TGTGCCAGCAGCTTATTGGCAGGAGGGGATAGTGAGCAGTTCTTC

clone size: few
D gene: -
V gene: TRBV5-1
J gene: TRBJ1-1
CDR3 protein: CASAPGVNTEAFF
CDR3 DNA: TGCGCCAGCGCCCCGGGGGTGAACACTGAAGCTTTCTTT

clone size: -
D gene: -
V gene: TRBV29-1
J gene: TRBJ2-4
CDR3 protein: CSVLGLAKNIQYF
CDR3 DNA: TGCAGCGTGCTAGGTTTAGCCAAAAACATTCAGTACTTC

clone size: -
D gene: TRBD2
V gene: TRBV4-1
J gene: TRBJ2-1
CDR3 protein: CASSHPGTSNFNEQFF
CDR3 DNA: TGCGCCAGCAGCCATCCCGGGACTAGTAACTTCAATGAGCAGTTCTTC

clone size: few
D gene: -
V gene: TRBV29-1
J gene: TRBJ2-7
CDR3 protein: CSVDRGSHEQYF
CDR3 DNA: TGCAGCGTTGATAGGGGGTCCCACGAGCAGTACTTC

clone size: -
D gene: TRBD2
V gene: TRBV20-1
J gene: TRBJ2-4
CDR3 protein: CSAWGGNKNIQYF
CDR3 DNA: TGCAGTGCTTGGGGGGGAAACAAAAACATTCAGTACTTC

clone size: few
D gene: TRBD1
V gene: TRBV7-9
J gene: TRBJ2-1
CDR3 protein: CASRPSPGQDANEQFF
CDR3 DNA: TGTGCCAGCAGACCAAGTCCGGGACAGGACGCCAATGAGCAGTTCTTC